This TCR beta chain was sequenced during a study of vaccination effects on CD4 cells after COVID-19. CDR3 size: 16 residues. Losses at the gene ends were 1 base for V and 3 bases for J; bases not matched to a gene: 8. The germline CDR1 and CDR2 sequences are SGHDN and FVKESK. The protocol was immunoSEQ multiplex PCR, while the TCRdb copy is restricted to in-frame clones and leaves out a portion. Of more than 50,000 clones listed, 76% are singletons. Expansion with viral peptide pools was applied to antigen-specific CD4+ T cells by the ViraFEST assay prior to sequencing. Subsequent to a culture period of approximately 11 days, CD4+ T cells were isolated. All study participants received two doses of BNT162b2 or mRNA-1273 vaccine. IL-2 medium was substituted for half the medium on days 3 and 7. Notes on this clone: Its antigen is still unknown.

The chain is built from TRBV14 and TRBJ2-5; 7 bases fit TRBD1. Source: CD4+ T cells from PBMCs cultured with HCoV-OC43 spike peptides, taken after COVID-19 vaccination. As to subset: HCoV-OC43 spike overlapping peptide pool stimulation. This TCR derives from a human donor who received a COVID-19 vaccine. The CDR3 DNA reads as TGTGCCAGCAGCCAAGGGACAGGCCGGTTGAAAGAGACCCAGTACTTC. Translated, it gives CASSQGTGRLKETQYF.